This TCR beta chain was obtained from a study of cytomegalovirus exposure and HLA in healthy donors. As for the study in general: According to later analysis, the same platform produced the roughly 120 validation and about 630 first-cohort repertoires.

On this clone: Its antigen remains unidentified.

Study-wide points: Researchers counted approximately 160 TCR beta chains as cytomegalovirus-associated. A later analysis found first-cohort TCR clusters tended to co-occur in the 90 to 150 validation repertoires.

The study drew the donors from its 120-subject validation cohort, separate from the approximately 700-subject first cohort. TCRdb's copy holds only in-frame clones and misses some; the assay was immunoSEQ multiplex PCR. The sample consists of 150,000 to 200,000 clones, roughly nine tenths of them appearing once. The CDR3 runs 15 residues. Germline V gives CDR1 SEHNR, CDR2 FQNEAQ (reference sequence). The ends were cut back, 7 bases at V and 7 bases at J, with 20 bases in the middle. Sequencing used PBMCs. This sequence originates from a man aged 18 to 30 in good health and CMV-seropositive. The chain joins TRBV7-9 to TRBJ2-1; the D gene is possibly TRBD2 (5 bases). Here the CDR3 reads CASTLEPRVENEQFF. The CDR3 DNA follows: TGTGCCAGCACCCTTGAACCGAGGGTCGAAAATGAGCAGTTCTTC.